A selection of T cell receptor beta chains follows, all from one sample in a study of T cells in Graves' hyperthyroidism and ophthalmopathy. MiXCR was run by TCRdb on the multiplex PCR reads, yielding one entry per CDR3 protein. The sample has under 450,000 distinct CDR3 sequences, 15% to 19% seen once. The material sequenced was blood. The receptors shown here come from a woman aged 18-29 years with Graves' hyperthyroidism. Both conserved end residues are part of each CDR3. The order of the fields is V gene, clone size, J gene, D gene, CDR3 length, CDR3 DNA, CDR3 protein. A D gene is named only where the DNA matches it firmly. Rows give clone size only sometimes, using once, few, many, or a class for an expanded clone.

>TRBV12-3/TRBV12-4|many|TRBJ1-2|NA|13
TGTGCCAGCAGTTTAAGCCTTAACTATGGCTACACCTTC
CASSLSLNYGYTF
>TRBV28|few|TRBJ2-4|NA|16
TGTGCCAGCAGTTTTAGCAGGGGGGTGCCTCAAAACATTCAGTACTTC
CASSFSRGVPQNIQYF
>TRBV10-1|many|TRBJ1-1|NA|14
TGCGCCAGCAGCCTCGTCCAGGGTTTGGCTGAAGCTTTCTTT
CASSLVQGLAEAFF
>TRBV12-3/TRBV12-4|many|TRBJ2-1|TRBD2|15
TGTGCCAGCAGCCTCCGGGAGGACTCCTACAATGAGCAGTTCTTC
CASSLREDSYNEQFF
>TRBV5-8|many|TRBJ1-2|TRBD1|15
TGTGCCAGCAGCGCCAGGGACAGGAGGACTTATGGCTACACCTTC
CASSARDRRTYGYTF
>TRBV9|few|TRBJ2-2|NA|15
TGTGCCAGCAGCGTAGGGGGGGCAGGGACCGGGGAGCTGTTTTTT
CASSVGGAGTGELFF
>TRBV18|NA|TRBJ2-2|TRBD2|15
TGTGCCACCCGGGAGGCCGGGGCACCGTCCGGGGAGCTGTTTTTT
CATREAGAPSGELFF
>TRBV6-1|many|TRBJ2-7|NA|13
TGTGCCAGCAGTGACCACATGCGCAGCGAGCAGTACTTC
CASSDHMRSEQYF
>TRBV20-1|many|TRBJ2-5|NA|17
TGCAGTGCTAGAGACCTGCTTTACCGGACAGTAGGAGAGACCCAGTACTTC
CSARDLLYRTVGETQYF
>TRBV4-2|NA|TRBJ2-7|NA|13
TGTGCCAGCAGCCCCTCTTGGGCCTACGAGCAGTACTTC
CASSPSWAYEQYF
>TRBV10-3|many|TRBJ2-5|NA|14
TGTGCCATCAATGATTCTCCCCTAAGAGTGACCCAGTACTTC
CAINDSPLRVTQYF
>TRBV19|few|TRBJ1-5|NA|14
TGTGCCAGTAGTCATCGGGGGGGACTGGAAGCCCAGCATTTT
CASSHRGGLEAQHF
>TRBV18|many|TRBJ2-5|NA|13
TGTGCCAGCTCACCCCGGGCGCAGGAGACCCAGTACTTC
CASSPRAQETQYF
>TRBV2|NA|TRBJ2-3|TRBD1|14
TGTGCCAGCAGCCGGGACAGGGATACAGATACGCAGTATTTT
CASSRDRDTDTQYF
>TRBV29-1|many|TRBJ1-4|NA|14
TGCAGCGTTGGTCTGGGGGCCACTAGGGAAAAACTGTTTTTT
CSVGLGATREKLFF
>TRBV28|many|TRBJ2-7|NA|14
TGTGCCAGCAGTTTATCAAACAGGCCTTACGAGCAGTACTTC
CASSLSNRPYEQYF
>TRBV18|many|TRBJ2-7|NA|15
TGTGCCAGCTCACCAAGGAGGGGAAGCTCCTACGAGCAGTACTTC
CASSPRRGSSYEQYF
>TRBV9|few|TRBJ2-3|NA|14
TGTGCCAGCAGCGTAGGGGGGGACTCGGATACGCAGTATTTT
CASSVGGDSDTQYF
>TRBV7-9|many|TRBJ2-3|NA|12
TGTGCCAGCAGCCCCAGCGCAGATACGCAGTATTTT
CASSPSADTQYF
>TRBV12-3/TRBV12-4|NA|TRBJ2-3|NA|11
TGTGCCAGCAGCTGGATGGATACGCAGTATTTT
CASSWMDTQYF
>TRBV28|many|TRBJ1-2|NA|12
TGTGCCAGCAGTTGGCAGGACTATGGCTACACCTTC
CASSWQDYGYTF
>TRBV5-6|many|TRBJ1-2|NA|11
TGTGCCAGCAGCATACTGAATGGCTACACCTTC
CASSILNGYTF
>TRBV11-3|many|TRBJ2-1|NA|14
TGTGCCAGCAGCTTAGCTTATCCACCCGGGGAGCAGTTCTTC
CASSLAYPPGEQFF
>TRBV20-1|many|TRBJ2-1|TRBD2|16
TGCAGTGCTAGAGCCGGGACTAGCGGGACGGATGGTGAGCAGTTCTTC
CSARAGTSGTDGEQFF
>TRBV6-1|many|TRBJ2-6|NA|14
TGTGCCAGCAGGTCAGACAGCCCGGGGAACGTCCTGACTTTC
CASRSDSPGNVLTF
>TRBV13|NA|TRBJ1-1|NA|14
TGTGCCAGCAGTTATTCGACAGAAAGGGGGGGAGCTTTCTTT
CASSYSTERGGAFF